Sequencing of this T cell receptor beta chain was carried out in a study of T cell changes during pregnancy in multiple sclerosis. Produced via immunoSEQ multiplex PCR; TCRdb's table is partial and in-frame only. The table records approximately 68,000 clones, 91% of them present only once. The CDR3 extends over 15 amino acids. The V end was cut by 4 bases, the J end by 7 bases, with 16 bases between. CDR1 is LGHNA and CDR2 is YNFKEQ in the germline V gene. The J gene is TRBJ1-4, the V gene TRBV4-2; possibly TRBD1 for D (5 bases). Sequenced material: peripheral blood, taken in the second trimester of pregnancy. This TCR came from a female donor with multiple sclerosis, enrolled in a pregnancy study. The CDR3: CASSPVGGGSEKLFF. The DNA for the CDR3 is TGTGCCAGCAGCCCAGTGGGGGGTGGAAGTGAAAAACTGTTTTTT.